This paragraph covers one T cell receptor beta chain sequence. What it binds is not known. The sample belongs to a study of T-cell reconstitution after alpha-beta-depleted transplantation in children. The V gene lost 5 bases and the J gene lost 0 bases, with 14 bases spanning the gap. This CDR3 spans 15 amino acids. The V gene's germline CDR1 is SEHNR and CDR2 FQNEAQ (reference sequence). A TCRbeta library incorporating unique molecular identifiers was prepared. TCRdb reanalysed the PCR reads using MiXCR and keeps one entry per CDR3 protein. The sample yields 90,000 to 100,000 distinct CDR3 sequences, less than 25% seen once. General observations from the study: Certain patients had high TCRbeta diversity at day 60, and it came from recipient T cells and thymic progenitors that survived. Fresh T-cell production supplied most of the T-cell counts and diversity seen one year after transplant.

Material: PBMCs, obtained before TCRalphabeta/CD19-depleted stem cell transplant. V gene TRBV7-9 combines with J gene TRBJ2-7; D is undetermined. The sequence was collected from a boy younger than 10 with acute lymphoblastic leukemia, due to receive a stem cell transplant. The DNA for the CDR3 is TGTGCCAGCAGCCTACCCCCACCTATCTCCTACGAGCAGTACTTC. It specifies CASSLPPPISYEQYF.